The rows below give T cell receptor beta chains drawn from one sample of a study of cytomegalovirus exposure and HLA in healthy donors. Some clones are missing from TCRdb's copy, which holds only in-frame ones; the method was immunoSEQ multiplex PCR. This sample lists tens of thousands of clones; its ten largest clones have approximately 3.8%. The source material was PBMCs. The receptors were gathered from a female donor in good health and CMV-seropositive. Both conserved end residues are part of each CDR3. Each record gives: CDR3 DNA, CDR3 protein, J gene, V gene, D gene. The D gene is left open where the match is weak.

DNA: TGTGCCAGCAGCTTTGGGGCCGAGACCCAGTACTTC; CDR3: CASSFGAETQYF; J: TRBJ2-5; V: TRBV7-9; D: .
DNA: TGTGCCAGCAGTGGACAGGTCAGTCAGCCCCAGCATTTT; CDR3: CASSGQVSQPQHF; J: TRBJ1-5; V: TRBV6-1; D: .
DNA: TGTGCCAGCAGTTTACAGGGACCGGGGGCCTACGAGCAGTACTTC; CDR3: CASSLQGPGAYEQYF; J: TRBJ2-7; V: TRBV28; D: .
DNA: TGTGCCAGCAGCGAGACAGGTTCAGCCTACGAGCAGTACTTC; CDR3: CASSETGSAYEQYF; J: TRBJ2-7; V: TRBV9; D: .
DNA: TGTGCCAGCTCACCAGCGGCAGGGACTGGTGAAAAACTGTTTTTT; CDR3: CASSPAAGTGEKLFF; J: TRBJ1-4; V: TRBV18; D: .
DNA: TGCGCCAGCAGCCCTCAAGGGGCGGAAAAACTGTTTTTT; CDR3: CASSPQGAEKLFF; J: TRBJ1-4; V: TRBV5-1; D: .
DNA: TGCGCCAGCAGCCTGAACCCACAGGTATACTACGAGCAGTACTTC; CDR3: CASSLNPQVYYEQYF; J: TRBJ2-7; V: TRBV4-1; D: .
DNA: TGTGCCAGCAGCTCATTACGAAGACTAGCGGGGGACAGCTCCTACGAGCAGTACTTC; CDR3: CASSSLRRLAGDSSYEQYF; J: TRBJ2-7; V: TRBV5-6; D: TRBD2
DNA: TGTGCCAGCAGCGCGGGGGGGGGTGCCACTGAAGCTTTCTTT; CDR3: CASSAGGGATEAFF; J: TRBJ1-1; V: TRBV9; D: .
DNA: TGCGCCAGCAGCTTGGGACTAGCTGGGGCCTACGAGCAGTACTTC; CDR3: CASSLGLAGAYEQYF; J: TRBJ2-7; V: TRBV5-1; D: TRBD2
DNA: TGTGCCAGCAAGAGAGGGGGGGGGCCTACAGATACGCAGTATTTT; CDR3: CASKRGGGPTDTQYF; J: TRBJ2-3; V: TRBV6-5; D: .
DNA: TGCAGCGTTGAAGATAACAGGGGCGCCAGAGACGCTGAGCAGTTCTTC; CDR3: CSVEDNRGARDAEQFF; J: TRBJ2-1; V: TRBV29-1; D: TRBD1
DNA: TGTGCCACCGGGACTAGGAAGTCCTACGAGCAGTACTTC; CDR3: CATGTRKSYEQYF; J: TRBJ2-7; V: TRBV15; D: TRBD2
DNA: TGTGCCAGCGCCCGAACGGGAGTCGCTGAAGCTTTCTTT; CDR3: CASARTGVAEAFF; J: TRBJ1-1; V: TRBV5-6; D: .
DNA: TGTGCCAGCAGCCGGGCCGGAGGAAATCAGCCCCAGCATTTT; CDR3: CASSRAGGNQPQHF; J: TRBJ1-5; V: TRBV6-1; D: .
DNA: TGTGCCAGCAGTGACCCCAACAGGGTGTTGGATGAAGCTTTCTTT; CDR3: CASSDPNRVLDEAFF; J: TRBJ1-1; V: TRBV6-1; D: .
DNA: TGTGCCACCAGCAGACAGGGAGGTACGCAGTATTTT; CDR3: CATSRQGGTQYF; J: TRBJ2-3; V: TRBV15; D: .
DNA: TGTGCCAGCAGCCGGGACAGGGCGGGGGATGAGCAGTTCTTC; CDR3: CASSRDRAGDEQFF; J: TRBJ2-1; V: TRBV9; D: TRBD1
DNA: TGTGCCAGCAGCGTAGAGGGGGGACTAGCGGGGGGGCAGTTCTTC; CDR3: CASSVEGGLAGGQFF; J: TRBJ2-1; V: TRBV9; D: TRBD2
DNA: TGTGCCGGGGAAAGACAGGGGGTAGGCGGCTACACCTTC; CDR3: CAGERQGVGGYTF; J: TRBJ1-2; V: TRBV2; D: TRBD1
DNA: TGTGCCAGCAGTTCTCCAGGCACCGCCTCCGAGCAGTACTTC; CDR3: CASSSPGTASEQYF; J: TRBJ2-7; V: TRBV28; D: .
DNA: TGTGCCAGCAGTTACTCGGGACAGGGGGCTAGCTATGGCTACACCTTC; CDR3: CASSYSGQGASYGYTF; J: TRBJ1-2; V: TRBV6-5; D: TRBD1
DNA: TGCGCCAGCAGCTTGCAGGGACAAGAGACCCAGTACTTC; CDR3: CASSLQGQETQYF; J: TRBJ2-5; V: TRBV5-1; D: .
DNA: TGTGCCAGCTCACAACCGGGACAGGGGTCTTACGAGCAGTACTTC; CDR3: CASSQPGQGSYEQYF; J: TRBJ2-7; V: TRBV18; D: TRBD1
DNA: TGTGCCAGCAGCGAGGGAGTAGCGGGGGGGCGCACAGATACGCAGTATTTT; CDR3: CASSEGVAGGRTDTQYF; J: TRBJ2-3; V: TRBV9; D: TRBD2
DNA: TGTGCCAGCAGCTCTTCACCCGGGACAGGGGTAGAGACCCAGTACTTC; CDR3: CASSSSPGTGVETQYF; J: TRBJ2-5; V: TRBV7-9; D: TRBD1
DNA: TGCGCCAGCAGCTTGGTTGCGTTTAGCTCCTACGAGCAGTACTTC; CDR3: CASSLVAFSSYEQYF; J: TRBJ2-7; V: TRBV5-1; D: .
DNA: TGTGCCAGCAGCGCCTCAGATACGCAGTATTTT; CDR3: CASSASDTQYF; J: TRBJ2-3; V: TRBV9; D: .
DNA: TGTGCCAGCAGCTTGCTTCCCGGGGTCAATCAGCCCCAGCATTTT; CDR3: CASSLLPGVNQPQHF; J: TRBJ1-5; V: TRBV5-6; D: .
DNA: TGCGCCAGCTCCGACAGTCTCACAGATACGCAGTATTTT; CDR3: CASSDSLTDTQYF; J: TRBJ2-3; V: TRBV4-1; D: .
DNA: TGTGCCAGCAGCCAAGCTGGCGGGGGTAGCGCCTACGAGCAGTACTTC; CDR3: CASSQAGGGSAYEQYF; J: TRBJ2-7; V: TRBV14; D: TRBD2
DNA: TGTGCCAGCAGCTTTACTAAGCAAGAGACCCAGTACTTC; CDR3: CASSFTKQETQYF; J: TRBJ2-5; V: TRBV7-2; D: .
DNA: TGTGCCAGCACCGCCCTAGCGGCTGGGGCCAACGTCCTGACTTTC; CDR3: CASTALAAGANVLTF; J: TRBJ2-6; V: TRBV27; D: TRBD2
DNA: TGCGCCAGCAGCCAAAACCTTGGGACTAGCGGCCCTCAAGAGACCCAGTACTTC; CDR3: CASSQNLGTSGPQETQYF; J: TRBJ2-5; V: TRBV4-1; D: TRBD2
DNA: TGCGCCAGCAGCTATGACGGGGGAGGAGCATTGGCAGAGACCCAGTACTTC; CDR3: CASSYDGGGALAETQYF; J: TRBJ2-5; V: TRBV5-1; D: .
DNA: TGTGCCAGCAGCCTAGGGGGCTCAGAGGCCGGGGAGCTGTTTTTT; CDR3: CASSLGGSEAGELFF; J: TRBJ2-2; V: TRBV7-2; D: TRBD1
DNA: TGTGCCAGCTCACCGGGCGTGGGTAGGACTGAAGCTTTCTTT; CDR3: CASSPGVGRTEAFF; J: TRBJ1-1; V: TRBV18; D: .
DNA: TGTGCCAGCAGTTACGACAGGGGAATAGGGGAGACCCAGTACTTC; CDR3: CASSYDRGIGETQYF; J: TRBJ2-5; V: TRBV6-5; D: TRBD1
DNA: TGCGCCAGCAGCCCTCCGGGACTCGGCACCGGGGAGCTGTTTTTT; CDR3: CASSPPGLGTGELFF; J: TRBJ2-2; V: TRBV5-1; D: .
DNA: TGCGCCAGCAGTTCAACGGAGTGGAACACCGGGGAGCTGTTTTTT; CDR3: CASSSTEWNTGELFF; J: TRBJ2-2; V: TRBV5-1; D: .
DNA: TGTGCCAGCTCACCACCTACAGGGCCTAACTCACCCCTCCACTTT; CDR3: CASSPPTGPNSPLHF; J: TRBJ1-6; V: TRBV18; D: .
DNA: TGCAGCGCCACAGGGGGCGCCGGCACAGATACGCAGTATTTT; CDR3: CSATGGAGTDTQYF; J: TRBJ2-3; V: TRBV29-1; D: TRBD1
DNA: TGTGCCAGCAGTGAAGCGGTGGCAGGACACCCTGGAAACACCATATATTTT; CDR3: CASSEAVAGHPGNTIYF; J: TRBJ1-3; V: TRBV6-1; D: .